One sample yielded the 29 T cell receptor beta chains listed below, sequenced in a study of cytomegalovirus exposure and HLA in healthy donors. PCR primers comprised 60 Vbeta and 13 Jbeta primers. Profiling relied on immunoSEQ multiplex PCR, and the TCRdb table lists in-frame clones only, not all of them. The sample lists approximately 84,000 clones, 70% to 80% occurring once. Material for sequencing was PBMCs. These receptors were collected from a man aged 40-55 years in good health and CMV-seropositive.

The genes are TRBV5-1 and TRBJ2-5; D is perhaps TRBD1 (6 bases). From germline, CDR1 is SGHRS and CDR2 YFSETQ. The CDR3 is 16 amino acids. Trimming removed 0 bases at V and 5 bases at J, with 17 bases between. The CDR3 nucleotides read TGCGCCAGCAGCTTGGGAGGGACCAGGGGCACCGAGACCCAGTACTTC. The encoded protein is CASSLGGTRGTETQYF.

V and J are TRBV2 and TRBJ2-7; 11 bases agree with TRBD1. There are 18 residues in the CDR3. The germline V gene has CDR1 SNHLY and CDR2 FYNNEI. The J segment lost 2 bases and the V segment lost 0 bases, leaving 9 bases of the junction unmatched. The CDR3: CASSEAWFKGQGAYEQYF. In DNA form, the CDR3 reads TGTGCCAGCAGTGAAGCTTGGTTTAAGGGACAGGGGGCCTACGAGCAGTACTTC.

V usage is TRBV28 and J usage is TRBJ1-1, with D perhaps matching TRBD1 (5 bases). Germline CDR1 and CDR2: MDHEN and SYDVKM. The CDR3 runs to 14 residues. Trimming left V 6 bases short and J 13 bases short, with 24 bases between. The CDR3 region is CASSPSLGGAKSFF. The DNA of the CDR3 is TGTGCCAGCAGCCCCTCCTTGGGGGGAGCTAAGAGTTTCTTT.

V usage is TRBV5-1 and J usage is TRBJ2-1; 12 bases fit TRBD2. V was clipped by 3 bases and J by 9 bases; unmatched bases: 10. Germline CDR1 is SGHRS and CDR2 is YFSETQ. The CDR3 runs 16 residues. CDR3 nucleotides: TGCGCCAGCAGCTCGGGGGGGACTAGCGGGCGAGTTGAGCAGTTCTTC. It specifies CASSSGGTSGRVEQFF.

The V call is TRBV10-3, the J call TRBJ1-5; tentative D call: TRBD1 (5 bases). This CDR3 is built from 12 residues. The V gene's germline CDR1 is ENHRY and CDR2 SYGVKD. The V gene lost 10 bases and the J gene lost 7 bases, with 14 bases spanning the gap. The CDR3 protein is CASRGEGQPQHF. The CDR3 DNA sequence: TGTGCCAGCCGGGGGGAAGGACAGCCCCAGCATTTT.

V is TRBV11-2 and J is TRBJ1-2; D uncertain. The CDR3 has 15 residues. Germline-derived CDR1 and CDR2 are SGHAT and FQNNGV. V gave up 0 bases and J gave up 4 bases, with 12 bases separating them. The CDR3 DNA follows: TGTGCCAGCAGCTTAGAACCGGGAGCGATCTATGGCTACACCTTC. Translated: CASSLEPGAIYGYTF. Full variable domain (outside the CDR3, taken from reference TRBV11-2 and TRBJ1-2): EAGVAQSPRYKIIEKRQSVAFWCNPISGHATLYWYQQILGQGPKLLIQFQNNGVVDDSQLPKDRFSAERLKGVDSTLKIQPAKLEDSAVYLCASSLEPGAIYGYTFGSGTRLTVV.

V usage is TRBV21-1 and J usage is TRBJ1-2; TRBD1, the table's D call, lacks a check against the DNA. TRBV21-1 constitutes a pseudogene. The CDR3 loop spans 17 amino acids. The CDR3 reads CASSTPPGTGGAGGYTF. For the CDR3, the DNA is TGTGCCAGCAGCACTCCCCCCGGGACAGGGGGCGCAGGTGGCTACACCTTC.

This clone was counted only a few times. The CDR3 nucleotides read TGTGCCAGCAGTTTGGGAGGGGCGCTTTTAGACGAGCAGTACTTC. Protein: CASSLGGALLDEQYF. This chain connects TRBV28 to TRBJ2-7; 7 nucleotides match TRBD2. Trimming cost V 3 bases and J 5 bases; bases outside gene matches: 10. CDR3 length: 15 residues. Germline assignment: CDR1 MDHEN and CDR2 SYDVKM. Looking up the rest from reference TRBV28 and TRBJ2-7 gives the full variable domain: DVKVTQSSRYLVKRTGEKVFLECVQDMDHENMFWYRQDPGLGLRLIYFSYDVKMKEKGDIPEGYSVSREKKERFSLILESASTNQTSMYLCASSLGGALLDEQYFGPGTRLTVT.

The chain is built from TRBV5-4 and TRBJ1-2, with 7 bases fitting TRBD1. The CDR3 consists of 13 residues. V was pared by 2 bases and J by 7 bases, with 5 bases of the junction left unmatched. CDR1 is SGHNT and CDR2 is YYREEE in the germline V gene (reference sequence). In DNA form, the CDR3 reads TGTGCCAGCAGCTTTACCCAGGGGGGTGGCTACACCTTC. It codes for CASSFTQGGGYTF.

The rearrangement joins TRBV4-3 to TRBJ2-5; the match to TRBD2 covers 9 bases. Unmatched junction bases numbered 9, after V lost 0 bases and J lost 4 bases. The CDR3 extends over 17 amino acids. Germline V gene lookup returns CDR1 LGHNA and CDR2 YSLEER. Written as DNA, the CDR3 is TGCGCCAGCAGCCAAGAAGCAGGTAGCGGGGGCGCAGAGACCCAGTACTTC. This encodes CASSQEAGSGGAETQYF.

The rearrangement links TRBV9 to TRBJ1-2, with 7 bases that match TRBD1. This CDR3 has 18 residues. Looked up from germline, CDR1 is SGDLS and CDR2 is YYNGEE. The V and J ends lost 1 base and 3 bases, in that order; junction bases with no gene match: 15. The CDR3 DNA follows: TGTGCCAGCAGCGTACTTTGGGGCAGGGGGGTCTTTGACTATGGCTACACCTTC. Translated: CASSVLWGRGVFDYGYTF.

The rearrangement uses TRBV5-1 and TRBJ2-1; TRBD2 is a possible D gene (5 bases). Trimming took off 6 bases at V and 6 bases at J, with 16 bases between the two ends. The CDR3 loop spans 14 amino acids. Germline CDR1 is SGHRS and CDR2 is YFSETQ. The CDR3 region has the DNA TGCGCCAGCACGTCCACTCTAGCAGGCAATGAGCAGTTCTTC. This gives the protein CASTSTLAGNEQFF.

V and J are TRBV7-2 and TRBJ2-3; D is perhaps TRBD1 (6 bases). The CDR3 is made up of 14 amino acids. V shed 5 bases and J shed 0 bases, with 9 bases lying between them. Germline V gene data show CDR1 as SGHTA and CDR2 as FQGNSA. The CDR3 sequence: CASSRQVSTDTQYF. CDR3 in DNA: TGTGCCAGCAGCCGACAGGTTAGCACAGATACGCAGTATTTT. Drawing the rest from reference TRBV7-2 and TRBJ2-3, the complete variable domain is GAGVSQSPSNKVTEKGKDVELRCDPISGHTALYWYRQSLGQGLEFLIYFQGNSAPDKSGLPSDRFSAERTGGSVSTLTIQRTQQEDSAVYLCASSRQVSTDTQYFGPGTRLTVL.

The rearrangement joins TRBV7-6 to TRBJ1-5; possible D gene TRBD1, 5 bases. The CDR3 is 15 amino acids. Trimming left V 1 base short and J 7 bases short, with 14 bases between. Germline CDR1 is SGHVS and CDR2 is FNYEAQ. CDR3 sequence reads: CASSLERDRGQPQHF. CDR3 nucleotides: TGTGCCAGCAGCTTAGAACGAGACAGAGGCCAGCCCCAGCATTTT.

The count of this clone is one. The V gene is TRBV5-1, the J gene TRBJ1-3; no clear D. CDR1 is SGHRS, CDR2 YFSETQ, per germline. V lost 4 bases, J lost 2 bases, and 7 bases lay in between. The CDR3 runs 13 residues. CDR3 residues: CASSAGAGNTIYF. The DNA for the CDR3 is TGCGCCAGCAGCGCGGGAGCTGGAAACACCATATATTTT.

V gene TRBV5-1 combines with J gene TRBJ2-1, with 8 positions matching TRBD1. The V and J ends lost 5 bases and 6 bases, in that order; junction bases with no gene match: 10. This CDR3 has 15 amino acids. The germline CDR1 and CDR2 sequences are SGHRS and YFSETQ. In DNA form, the CDR3 reads TGCGCCAGCAGTTTAGGACAGGGTGACTTCAATGAGCAGTTCTTC. Its translation is CASSLGQGDFNEQFF.

The V call is TRBV7-9, the J call TRBJ1-6; unclear D gene. V was clipped by 4 bases and J by 10 bases, with 11 bases between them. CDR1 and CDR2 from the germline V gene are SEHNR and FQNEAQ (reference sequence). The CDR3 is made up of 13 amino acids. Written as DNA, the CDR3 is TGTGCCAGCAGCTCACGGGAACTATCACCCCTCCACTTT. Translating gives CASSSRELSPLHF.

This chain links TRBV7-8 with TRBJ2-7; a possible D gene is TRBD1 (6 bases). CDR3 length equals 14 residues. V was pared by 5 bases and J by 0 bases, with 11 bases between. CDR1 is SGHVS and CDR2 is FQNEAQ in the germline V gene. The DNA for the CDR3 is TGTGCCAGCAGCCTCCTAGGGGGCTCCTACGAGCAGTACTTC. Translating gives CASSLLGGSYEQYF. Full variable domain (remainder filled in from reference TRBV7-8 and TRBJ2-7): GAGVSQSPRYKVAKRGQDVALRCDPISGHVSLFWYQQALGQGPEFLTYFQNEAQLDKSGLPSDRFFAERPEGSVSTLKIQRTQQEDSAVYLCASSLLGGSYEQYFGPGTRLTVT.

The V call is TRBV6-5, the J call TRBJ2-1; TRBD1 agrees at 7 bases. Germline V gives CDR1 MNHEY, CDR2 SVGAGI. The CDR3 runs to 15 residues. The J segment lost 4 bases and the V segment lost 6 bases, leaving 9 bases of the junction unmatched. The CDR3 reads CASRSRDRGYNEQFF. In DNA form, the CDR3 reads TGTGCCAGCAGGAGCAGGGACAGAGGGTACAATGAGCAGTTCTTC.

The chain uses TRBV7-8 and TRBJ2-1; TRBD2 matches 10 bases. V gave up 2 bases and J gave up 7 bases; unmatched junction bases: 11. This CDR3 is built from 17 residues. Germline assignment: CDR1 SGHVS and CDR2 FQNEAQ. CDR3: CASSLKVAGGQGNEQFF. The DNA of the CDR3 is TGTGCCAGCAGCTTAAAGGTAGCGGGGGGCCAGGGGAATGAGCAGTTCTTC.

V is TRBV5-4 and J is TRBJ1-4; 7 bases fit TRBD1. The CDR3 runs to 13 residues. V trimming: 5 bases; J trimming: 6 bases; junction bases outside the gene matches: 4. The germline CDR1 and CDR2 sequences are SGHNT and YYREEE (reference sequence). The CDR3 DNA is TGTGCCAGCAGTCCCGGACAGGATGAAAAACTGTTTTTT. Protein product: CASSPGQDEKLFF.

In its sample, this clone was seen once. The chain links TRBV10-1 to TRBJ2-1; possible D gene TRBD2, 6 bases. The length of the CDR3 is 15 residues. Germline assignment: CDR1 WNHNN and CDR2 SYGVQD (reference sequence). Trimming left V 0 bases short and J 6 bases short, with 12 bases between. This CDR3 reads CASSESGGSGNEQFF. In DNA form, the CDR3 reads TGCGCCAGCAGTGAGTCCGGGGGTAGCGGCAATGAGCAGTTCTTC.

This clone was detected a few times. V and J are TRBV28 and TRBJ1-1; D is possibly TRBD1 (5 bases). This CDR3 spans 12 amino acids. Trimming pared 5 bases from V and 4 bases from J, leaving 8 bases between. Germline-derived CDR1 and CDR2 are MDHEN and SYDVKM. The CDR3 loop reads CASSRQPTEAFF. The CDR3 DNA reads as TGTGCCAGCAGTCGACAGCCCACTGAAGCTTTCTTT.

This chain connects TRBV5-6 to TRBJ2-7; D unresolved. Germline-derived CDR1 and CDR2 are SGHDT and YYEEEE. Trimming took off 6 bases at V and 2 bases at J, with 18 bases between the two ends. The CDR3 is made up of 15 amino acids. The DNA of the CDR3 is TGTGCCAGCACCCGGGTTCGGCCGGCGCCCTACGAGCAGTACTTC. Amino acid sequence: CASTRVRPAPYEQYF.

The CDR3: CASSRGTSENEQFF. DNA for the CDR3: TGTGCCAGCAGCCGCGGGACTAGCGAAAATGAGCAGTTCTTC. The rearrangement links TRBV5-4 to TRBJ2-1, with 10 bases aligning to TRBD2. The CDR3 extends over 14 amino acids. Germline V gives CDR1 SGHNT, CDR2 YYREEE (reference sequence). J gave up 7 bases and V 4 bases, and 5 bases lay outside the gene matches.

This chain connects TRBV30 to TRBJ2-7; D is perhaps TRBD1 (6 bases). Germline V gene data show CDR1 as GTSNPN and CDR2 as SVGIG (reference sequence). Trimming left V 2 bases short and J 3 bases short, with 11 bases between. There are 13 residues in the CDR3. CDR3 sequence (DNA): TGTGCCTGGAGTATAGGGGGATACTACGAGCAGTACTTC. As protein: CAWSIGGYYEQYF.

The rearrangement links TRBV30 to TRBJ1-5; no definite D call. CDR1 GTSNPN and CDR2 SVGIG come from the germline V gene (reference sequence). CDR3 length: 13 amino acids. V lost 0 bases and J lost 7, with 10 bases in between. CDR3 sequence reads: CAWSVQADQPQHF. DNA of the CDR3: TGTGCCTGGAGTGTCCAGGCTGACCAGCCCCAGCATTTT.

A few counts support this clone. The genes are TRBV19 and TRBJ1-2; D is perhaps TRBD1 (5 bases). The CDR3 sequence is 15 residues long. V lost 3 bases and J 8 bases, leaving 19 bases between the germline ends. Germline loops: CDR1 LNHDA, CDR2 SQIVND (reference sequence). The chain's CDR3 is CASSITPSGKGGYTF. The CDR3 region has the DNA TGTGCCAGTAGTATCACCCCATCAGGGAAGGGAGGCTACACCTTC.

The genes are TRBV6-1 and TRBJ2-7, with a possible D match to TRBD2 (6 bases). V was clipped by 3 bases and J by 0 bases, with 12 bases between them. This CDR3 region has 15 residues. From germline, CDR1 is MNHNS and CDR2 SASEGT. CDR3 region: CASSERASASYEQYF. The CDR3 DNA sequence: TGTGCCAGCAGTGAGAGGGCTAGCGCCTCCTACGAGCAGTACTTC.